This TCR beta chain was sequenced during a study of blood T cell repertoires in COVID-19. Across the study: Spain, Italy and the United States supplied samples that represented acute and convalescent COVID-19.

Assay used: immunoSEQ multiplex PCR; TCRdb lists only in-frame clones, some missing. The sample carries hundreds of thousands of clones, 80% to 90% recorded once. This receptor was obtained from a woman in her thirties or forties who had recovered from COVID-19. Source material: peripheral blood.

The CDR3 loop reads CASRSQGRNQPQHF. DNA of the CDR3: TGTGCCAGCAGATCCCAGGGTCGAAATCAGCCCCAGCATTTT. The chain links TRBV6-5 to TRBJ1-5, with D possibly being TRBD1 (5 bases). V was cut by 6 bases and J by 4 bases, with 13 bases left in between. Germline CDR1 is MNHEY and CDR2 is SVGAGI. The CDR3 runs 14 residues.